This TCR beta chain is drawn from a study of T cells after yellow fever vaccination. In the study overall: Those fractions that held only low numbers of cells were prepared using the SMART-Seq v4 Ultra Low Input RNA kit.

Worth noting for this clonotype: Its antigen remains unknown.

One entry per CDR3 protein results from TCRdb running MiXCR on the 5' RACE reads. Of 450,000 to 650,000 distinct CDR3 sequences listed, about a fifth are singletons. The CDR3 covers 14 residues. Trimming took 8 bases from V and 4 from J, leaving 18 bases between them. Per germline, CDR1 GTSNPN and CDR2 SVGIG (reference sequence). General study findings and limits: Some clonotypes were seen in both the CD4 and the CD8 compartments. These made up a small share and likely arose from convergent recombination. Reappearance after the booster was seen for most primary-vaccination clones, at 95% to 98% CD4 and 70% to 90% CD8. The study noted that FACS-sorted repertoires could contain abundant clonotypes contaminating from the bulk population.

The source is a man younger than 35 who received the YFV17D yellow fever vaccine. Material: PBMCs, obtained 21 days after the first yellow fever vaccination. The chain employs TRBV30 and TRBJ1-5; D may be TRBD1 (6 bases). The CDR3 loop is CASGLLGANQPQHF. In nucleotides, the CDR3 is TGTGCCAGTGGATTATTGGGGGCGAATCAGCCCCAGCATTTT.